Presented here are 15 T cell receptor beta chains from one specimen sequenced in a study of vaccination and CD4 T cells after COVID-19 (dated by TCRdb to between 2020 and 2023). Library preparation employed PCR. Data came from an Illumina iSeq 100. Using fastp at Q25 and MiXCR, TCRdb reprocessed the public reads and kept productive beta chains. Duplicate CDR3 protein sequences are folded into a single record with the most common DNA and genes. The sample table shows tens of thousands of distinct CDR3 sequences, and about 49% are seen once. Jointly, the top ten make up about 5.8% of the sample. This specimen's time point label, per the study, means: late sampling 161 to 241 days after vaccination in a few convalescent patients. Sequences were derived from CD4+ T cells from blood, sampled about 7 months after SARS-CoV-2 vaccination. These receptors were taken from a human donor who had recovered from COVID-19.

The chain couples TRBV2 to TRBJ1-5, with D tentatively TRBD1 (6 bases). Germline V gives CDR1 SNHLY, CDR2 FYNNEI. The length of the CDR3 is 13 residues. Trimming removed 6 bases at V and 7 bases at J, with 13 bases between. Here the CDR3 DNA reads TGTGCCAGCAGCAAGGAGGGGGACCAGCCCCAGCATTTT. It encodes CASSKEGDQPQHF.

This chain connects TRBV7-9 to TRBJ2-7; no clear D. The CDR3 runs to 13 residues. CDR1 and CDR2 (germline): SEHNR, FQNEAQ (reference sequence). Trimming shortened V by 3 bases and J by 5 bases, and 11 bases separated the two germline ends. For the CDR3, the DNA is TGTGCCAGCAGCTTGTCTCGATTAGACGAGCAGTACTTC. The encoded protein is CASSLSRLDEQYF.

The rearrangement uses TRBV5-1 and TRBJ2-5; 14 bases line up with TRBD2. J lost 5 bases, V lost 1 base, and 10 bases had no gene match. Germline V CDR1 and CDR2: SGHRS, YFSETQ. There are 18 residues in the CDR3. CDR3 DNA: TGCGCCAGCAGCTTGAGCAGGGGACTAGCGGGAGAAGGCGAGACCCAGTACTTC. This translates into CASSLSRGLAGEGETQYF.

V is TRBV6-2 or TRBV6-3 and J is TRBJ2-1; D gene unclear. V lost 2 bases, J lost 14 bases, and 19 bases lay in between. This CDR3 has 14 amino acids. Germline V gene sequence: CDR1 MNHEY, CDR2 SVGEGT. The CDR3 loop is CASSYLGEAGPKFF. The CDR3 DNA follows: TGTGCCAGCAGTTACCTTGGTGAAGCCGGCCCGAAGTTCTTC.

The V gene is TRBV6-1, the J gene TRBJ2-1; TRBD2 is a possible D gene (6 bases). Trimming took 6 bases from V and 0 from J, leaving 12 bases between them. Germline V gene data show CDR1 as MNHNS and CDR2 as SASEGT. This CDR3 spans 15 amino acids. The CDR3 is CASSVAESSYNEQFF. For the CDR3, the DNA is TGTGCCAGCAGCGTAGCGGAGAGCTCCTACAATGAGCAGTTCTTC.

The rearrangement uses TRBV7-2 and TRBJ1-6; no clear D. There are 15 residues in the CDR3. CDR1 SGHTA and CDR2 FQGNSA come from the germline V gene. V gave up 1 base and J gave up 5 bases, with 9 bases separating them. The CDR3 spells CASSLGQADNSPLHF. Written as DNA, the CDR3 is TGTGCCAGCAGCTTAGGGCAGGCAGATAATTCACCCCTCCACTTT.

The CDR3 spells CASSITGTYEQYF. Here the CDR3 DNA reads TGTGCCAGTAGTATTACGGGGACCTACGAGCAGTACTTC. This sequence joins TRBV19 and TRBJ2-7; D is possibly TRBD2 (5 bases). V lost 3 bases to trimming and J lost 2 bases, with 8 bases between them. Germline CDR1 is LNHDA and CDR2 is SQIVND (reference sequence). This CDR3 comprises 13 residues.

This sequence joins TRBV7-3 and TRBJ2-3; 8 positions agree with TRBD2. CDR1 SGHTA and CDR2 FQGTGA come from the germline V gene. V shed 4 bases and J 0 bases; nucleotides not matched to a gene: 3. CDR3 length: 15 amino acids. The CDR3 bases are TGTGCCAGCAGCTCGAGCGGGAGTAGCACAGATACGCAGTATTTT. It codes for CASSSSGSSTDTQYF. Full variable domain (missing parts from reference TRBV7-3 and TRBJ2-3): GAGVSQTPSNKVTEKGKYVELRCDPISGHTALYWYRQSLGQGPEFLIYFQGTGAADDSGLPNDRFFAVRPEGSVSTLKIQRTERGDSAVYLCASSSSGSSTDTQYFGPGTRLTVL.

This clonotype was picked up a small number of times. CDR3 coding DNA: TGTGCCAGCCTCAGGATTATAGCGGGAGGAACCTACGAGCAGTACTTC. It yields the protein CASLRIIAGGTYEQYF. The chain employs TRBV2 and TRBJ2-7; 10 bases are shared with TRBD2. Germline-derived CDR1 and CDR2 are SNHLY and FYNNEI. The CDR3 covers 16 residues. The V segment lost 8 bases and the J segment 2 bases; nucleotides outside the gene matches: 12. The full variable domain, rest sourced from reference TRBV2 and TRBJ2-7, is EPEVTQTPSHQVTQMGQEVILRCVPISNHLYFYWYRQILGQKVEFLVSFYNNEISEKSEIFDDQFSVERPDGSNFTLKIRSTKLEDSAMYFCASLRIIAGGTYEQYFGPGTRLTVT.

The CDR3 nucleotides are TGTGCCACCAGTGATCCTGGGGAGACCCAGTACTTC. Translated, it gives CATSDPGETQYF. The chain has TRBV24-1 and TRBJ2-5; D gene uncertain. Per the germline V gene, CDR1 is KGHDR and CDR2 is SFDVKD. This CDR3 has 12 amino acids. Trimming removed 3 bases at V and 5 bases at J, with 6 bases between.

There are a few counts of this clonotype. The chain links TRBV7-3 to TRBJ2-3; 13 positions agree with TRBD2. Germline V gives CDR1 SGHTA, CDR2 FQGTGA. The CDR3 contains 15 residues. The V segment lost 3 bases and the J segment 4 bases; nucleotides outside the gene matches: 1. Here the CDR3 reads CASSFGLAGADTQYF. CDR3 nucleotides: TGTGCCAGCAGCTTCGGACTAGCGGGAGCAGATACGCAGTATTTT.

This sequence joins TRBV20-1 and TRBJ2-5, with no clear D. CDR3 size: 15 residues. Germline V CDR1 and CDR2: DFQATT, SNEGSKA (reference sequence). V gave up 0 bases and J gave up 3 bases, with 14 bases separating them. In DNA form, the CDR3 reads TGCAGTGCTAGAGATACGTTTGCTAATAAAGAGACCCAGTACTTC. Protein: CSARDTFANKETQYF.

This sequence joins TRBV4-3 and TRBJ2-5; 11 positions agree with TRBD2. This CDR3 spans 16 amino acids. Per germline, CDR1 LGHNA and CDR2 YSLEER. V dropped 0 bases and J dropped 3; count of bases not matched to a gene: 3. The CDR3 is CASSQDNSGREETQYF. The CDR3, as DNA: TGCGCCAGCAGCCAAGATAATAGCGGGAGGGAAGAGACCCAGTACTTC.

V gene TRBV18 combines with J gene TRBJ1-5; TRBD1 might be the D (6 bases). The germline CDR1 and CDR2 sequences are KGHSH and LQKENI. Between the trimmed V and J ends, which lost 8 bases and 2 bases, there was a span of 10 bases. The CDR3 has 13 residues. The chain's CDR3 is CASRKGGNQPQHF. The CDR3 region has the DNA TGTGCCAGCCGAAAGGGGGGCAATCAGCCCCAGCATTTT.

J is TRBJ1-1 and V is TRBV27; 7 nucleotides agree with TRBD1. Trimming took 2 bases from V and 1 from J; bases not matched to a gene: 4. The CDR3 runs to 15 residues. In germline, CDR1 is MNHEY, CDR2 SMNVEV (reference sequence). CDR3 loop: CASSLIGTANTEAFF. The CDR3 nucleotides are TGTGCCAGCAGTTTAATCGGGACAGCGAACACTGAAGCTTTCTTT.